The 6 T cell receptor beta chains below all came from one sample that was sequenced in a study of T-cell reconstitution after alpha-beta-depleted transplantation in children. Construction of the TCRbeta library involved unique molecular identifiers. TCRdb re-analysed the PCR reads in MiXCR, keeping a single row per CDR3 protein. The table records about 350,000 distinct CDR3 sequences, approximately 12% of them present only once. The sequencing used PBMCs, collected from the stem cell graft. The receptors derive from a human donor who donated a stem cell graft to a child with Fanconi anemia.

The chain has TRBV6-1 and TRBJ1-1; possibly TRBD1 for D (6 bases). Deletions cut 7 bases from V and 3 bases from J, with 15 bases between. This CDR3 spans 14 amino acids. Germline V gene lookup returns CDR1 MNHNS and CDR2 SASEGT. The CDR3 sequence: CASTSRGRDTEAFF. In DNA, the CDR3 is TGTGCCAGCACCTCCAGGGGAAGGGACACTGAAGCTTTCTTT.

This chain connects TRBV4-3 to TRBJ2-1, with unresolved D. The V end lost 4 bases, the J end lost 0 bases, and 10 bases lay between the germline ends. Germline lookup yields CDR1 LGHNA and CDR2 YSLEER. This CDR3 contains 15 residues. This CDR3 is CASSPSTSSYNEQFF. In DNA, the CDR3 is TGCGCCAGCAGCCCCAGTACGAGCTCCTACAATGAGCAGTTCTTC.

A note on this clonotype: A much larger clone lies a single base off, so this may be a read error. The V and J genes are TRBV7-2 and TRBJ2-3; the match to TRBD1 covers 7 bases. The CDR3 length is 12 residues. CDR1 and CDR2 from the germline V gene are SGHTA and FQGNSA. With V trimmed by 3 bases and J by 11 bases, 5 bases remained unmatched. The CDR3 reads CASSFKGAKQYF. The CDR3 DNA sequence: TGTGCCAGCAGCTTTAAGGGGGCTAAGCAGTATTTT.

This clonotype came up many times. V gene TRBV20-1 combines with J gene TRBJ1-4; 7 bases agree with TRBD1. V lost 6 bases to trimming and J lost 5 bases; unmatched junction nucleotides: 6. CDR1 DFQATT and CDR2 SNEGSKA come from the germline V gene (reference sequence). This CDR3 has 13 amino acids. CDR3 residues: CSANRGSNEKLFF. Written as DNA, the CDR3 is TGCAGTGCCAACAGGGGTTCGAATGAAAAACTGTTTTTT.

Ten or more counts support this clonotype. V gene TRBV4-3 combines with J gene TRBJ2-1; unclear D gene. The germline V gene encodes CDR1 LGHNA and CDR2 YSLEER. The germline V and J ends were trimmed by 3 bases and 4 bases, with 7 bases remaining between them. The length of the CDR3 is 13 residues. The CDR3 spells CASSQLRYNEQFF. DNA for the CDR3: TGCGCCAGCAGCCAGCTACGGTACAATGAGCAGTTCTTC.

Ten or more counts support this clonotype. The gene calls are TRBV6-1 and TRBJ1-1, with unresolved D. The CDR3 totals 10 residues. CDR1 is MNHNS and CDR2 is SASEGT in the germline V gene. V was pared by 8 bases and J by 11 bases, with 12 bases between. The DNA of the CDR3 is TGTGCCAGCGTCTTAGGAACGGCTTTCTTT. Protein sequence: CASVLGTAFF.